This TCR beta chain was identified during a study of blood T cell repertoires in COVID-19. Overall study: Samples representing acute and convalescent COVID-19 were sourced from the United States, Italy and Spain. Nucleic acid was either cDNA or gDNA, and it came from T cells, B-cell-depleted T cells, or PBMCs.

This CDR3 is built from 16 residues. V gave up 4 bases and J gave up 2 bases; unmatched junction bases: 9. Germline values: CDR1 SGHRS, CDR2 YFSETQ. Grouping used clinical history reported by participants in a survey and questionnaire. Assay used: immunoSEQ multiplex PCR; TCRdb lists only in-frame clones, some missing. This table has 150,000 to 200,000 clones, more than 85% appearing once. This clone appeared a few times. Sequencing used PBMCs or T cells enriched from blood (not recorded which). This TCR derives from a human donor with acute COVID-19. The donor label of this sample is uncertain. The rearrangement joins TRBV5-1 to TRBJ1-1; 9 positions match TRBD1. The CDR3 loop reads CASSRDPGQGNTEAFF. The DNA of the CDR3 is TGCGCCAGCAGCCGAGACCCGGGACAGGGCAACACTGAAGCTTTCTTT.